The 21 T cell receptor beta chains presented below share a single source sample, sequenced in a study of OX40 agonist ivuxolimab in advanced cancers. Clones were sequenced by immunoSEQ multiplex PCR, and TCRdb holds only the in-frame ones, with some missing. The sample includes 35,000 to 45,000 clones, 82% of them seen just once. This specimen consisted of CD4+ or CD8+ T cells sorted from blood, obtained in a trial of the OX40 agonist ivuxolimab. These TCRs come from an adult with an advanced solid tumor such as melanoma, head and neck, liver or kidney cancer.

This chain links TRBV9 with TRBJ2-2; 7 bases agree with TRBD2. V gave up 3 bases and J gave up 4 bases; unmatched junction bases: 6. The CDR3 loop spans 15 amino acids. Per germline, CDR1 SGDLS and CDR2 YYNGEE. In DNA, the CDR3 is TGTGCCAGCAGCGGCCGGGACTACACCACCGGGGAGCTGTTTTTT. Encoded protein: CASSGRDYTTGELFF.

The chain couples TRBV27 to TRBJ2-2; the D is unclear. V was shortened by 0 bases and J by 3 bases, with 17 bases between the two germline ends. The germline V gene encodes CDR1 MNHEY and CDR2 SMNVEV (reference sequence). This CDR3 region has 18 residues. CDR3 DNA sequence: TGTGCCAGCAGTTTATCGCAAACTCGGACCACCGACACCGGGGAGCTGTTTTTT. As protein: CASSLSQTRTTDTGELFF.

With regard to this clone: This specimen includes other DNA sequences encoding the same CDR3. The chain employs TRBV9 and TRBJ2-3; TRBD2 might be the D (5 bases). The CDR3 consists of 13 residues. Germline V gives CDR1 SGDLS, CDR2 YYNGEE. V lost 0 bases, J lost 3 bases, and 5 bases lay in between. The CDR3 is CASSVGGTDTQYF. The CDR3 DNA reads TGTGCCAGCAGCGTAGGAGGGACAGATACGCAGTATTTT. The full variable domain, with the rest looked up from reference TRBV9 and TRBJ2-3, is DSGVTQTPKHLITATGQRVTLRCSPRSGDLSVYWYQQSLDQGLQFLIQYYNGEERAKGNILERFSAQQFPDLHSELNLSSLELGDSALYFCASSVGGTDTQYFGPGTRLTVL.

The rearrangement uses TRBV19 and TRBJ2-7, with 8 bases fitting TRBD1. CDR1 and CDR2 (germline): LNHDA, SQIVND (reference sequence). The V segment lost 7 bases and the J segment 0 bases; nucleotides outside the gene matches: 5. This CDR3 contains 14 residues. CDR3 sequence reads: CASKWDRFSYEQYF. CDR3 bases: TGTGCCAGTAAGTGGGACAGGTTCTCCTACGAGCAGTACTTC.

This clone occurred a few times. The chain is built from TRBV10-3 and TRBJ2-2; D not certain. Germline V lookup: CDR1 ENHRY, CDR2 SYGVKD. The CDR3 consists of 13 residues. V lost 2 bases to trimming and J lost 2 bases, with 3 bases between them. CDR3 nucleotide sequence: TGTGCCATCAGTGAGAGTAACACCGGGGAGCTGTTTTTT. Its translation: CAISESNTGELFF.

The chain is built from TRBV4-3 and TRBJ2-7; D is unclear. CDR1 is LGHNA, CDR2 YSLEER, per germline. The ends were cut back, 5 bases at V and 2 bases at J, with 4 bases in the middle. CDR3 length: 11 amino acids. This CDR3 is CASSSPYEQYF. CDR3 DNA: TGCGCCAGCAGCAGCCCCTACGAGCAGTACTTC.

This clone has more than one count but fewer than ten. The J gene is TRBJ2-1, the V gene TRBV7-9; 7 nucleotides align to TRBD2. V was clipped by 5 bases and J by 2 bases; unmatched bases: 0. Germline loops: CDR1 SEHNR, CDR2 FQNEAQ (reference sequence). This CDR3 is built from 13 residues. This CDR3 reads CASSGGAYNEQFF. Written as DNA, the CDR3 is TGTGCCAGCAGCGGGGGGGCCTACAATGAGCAGTTCTTC. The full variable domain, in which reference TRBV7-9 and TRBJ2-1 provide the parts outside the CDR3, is DTGVSQNPRHKITKRGQNVTFRCDPISEHNRLYWYRQTLGQGPEFLTYFQNEAQLEKSRLLSDRFSAERPKGSFSTLEIQRTEQGDSAMYLCASSGGAYNEQFFGPGTRLTVL.

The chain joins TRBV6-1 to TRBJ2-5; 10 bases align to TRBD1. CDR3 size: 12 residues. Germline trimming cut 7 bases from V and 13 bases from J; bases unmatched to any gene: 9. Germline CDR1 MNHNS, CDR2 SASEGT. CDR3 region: CASTTGTGVPYF. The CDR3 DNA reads TGTGCCAGCACCACCGGGACAGGGGTTCCGTACTTC.

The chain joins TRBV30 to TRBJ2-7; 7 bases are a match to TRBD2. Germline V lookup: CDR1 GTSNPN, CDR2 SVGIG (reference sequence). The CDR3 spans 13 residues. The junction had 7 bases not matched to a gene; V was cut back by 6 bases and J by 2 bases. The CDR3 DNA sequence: TGTGCCTGTCACCGGGACTACACCTACGAGCAGTACTTC. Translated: CACHRDYTYEQYF. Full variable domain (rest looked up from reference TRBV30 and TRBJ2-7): SQTIHQWPATLVQPVGSPLSLECTVEGTSNPNLYWYRQAAGRGLQLLFYSVGIGQISSEVPQNLSASRPQDRQFILSSKKLLLSDSGFYLCACHRDYTYEQYFGPGTRLTVT.

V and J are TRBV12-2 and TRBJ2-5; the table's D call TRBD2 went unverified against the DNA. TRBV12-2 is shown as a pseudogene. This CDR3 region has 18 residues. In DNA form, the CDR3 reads TGTGCAAGTCGCCCCCCAGGGGCGGGGGGGCCCTCGGGTGAGACCCAGTACTTC. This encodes CASRPPGAGGPSGETQYF.

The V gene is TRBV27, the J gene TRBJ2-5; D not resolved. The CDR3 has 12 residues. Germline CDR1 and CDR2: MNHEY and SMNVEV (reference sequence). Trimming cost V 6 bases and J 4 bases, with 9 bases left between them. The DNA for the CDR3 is TGTGCCAGCAGCCCCAACGGAGAGACCCAGTACTTC. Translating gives CASSPNGETQYF.

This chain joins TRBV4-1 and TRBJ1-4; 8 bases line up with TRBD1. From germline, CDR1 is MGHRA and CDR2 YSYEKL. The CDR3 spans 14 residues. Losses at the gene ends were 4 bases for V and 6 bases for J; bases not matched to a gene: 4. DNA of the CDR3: TGCGCCAGCAGCCGTCAACAGGGGGATGAAAAACTGTTTTTT. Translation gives CASSRQQGDEKLFF.

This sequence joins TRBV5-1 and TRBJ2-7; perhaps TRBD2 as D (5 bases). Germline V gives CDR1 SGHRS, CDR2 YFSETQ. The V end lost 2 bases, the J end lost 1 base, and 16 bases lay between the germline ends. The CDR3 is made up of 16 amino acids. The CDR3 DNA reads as TGCGCCAGCAGCTTCGCCCACGGGGTCCAATCCTACGAGCAGTACTTC. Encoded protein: CASSFAHGVQSYEQYF.

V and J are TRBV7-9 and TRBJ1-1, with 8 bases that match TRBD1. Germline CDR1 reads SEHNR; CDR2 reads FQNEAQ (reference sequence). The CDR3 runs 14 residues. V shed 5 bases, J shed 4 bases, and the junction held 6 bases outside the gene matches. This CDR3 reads CASSGQGRITEAFF. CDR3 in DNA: TGTGCCAGCAGCGGACAGGGTAGGATCACTGAAGCTTTCTTT.

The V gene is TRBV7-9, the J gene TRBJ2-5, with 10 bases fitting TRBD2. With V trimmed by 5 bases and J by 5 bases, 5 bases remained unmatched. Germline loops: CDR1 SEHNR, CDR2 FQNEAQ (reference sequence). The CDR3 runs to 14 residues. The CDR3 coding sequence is TGTGCCAGCAGCCTTGGACTAGCGGTGGAGACCCAGTACTTC. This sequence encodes CASSLGLAVETQYF.

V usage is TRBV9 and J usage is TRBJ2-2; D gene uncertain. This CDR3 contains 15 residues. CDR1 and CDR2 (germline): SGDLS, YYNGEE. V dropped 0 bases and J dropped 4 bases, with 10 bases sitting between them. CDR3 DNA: TGTGCCAGCAGCGTAGGGGCAGGCTTCACCGGGGAGCTGTTTTTT. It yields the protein CASSVGAGFTGELFF. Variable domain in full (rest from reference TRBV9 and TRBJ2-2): DSGVTQTPKHLITATGQRVTLRCSPRSGDLSVYWYQQSLDQGLQFLIQYYNGEERAKGNILERFSAQQFPDLHSELNLSSLELGDSALYFCASSVGAGFTGELFFGEGSRLTVL.

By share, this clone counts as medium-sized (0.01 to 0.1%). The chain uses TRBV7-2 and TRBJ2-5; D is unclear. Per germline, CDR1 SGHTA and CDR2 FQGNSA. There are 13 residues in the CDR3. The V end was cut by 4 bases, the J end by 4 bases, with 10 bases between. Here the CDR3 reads CASSSKGGETQYF. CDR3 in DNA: TGTGCCAGCAGCTCAAAGGGTGGAGAGACCCAGTACTTC. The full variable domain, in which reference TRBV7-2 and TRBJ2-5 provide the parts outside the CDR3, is GAGVSQSPSNKVTEKGKDVELRCDPISGHTALYWYRQSLGQGLEFLIYFQGNSAPDKSGLPSDRFSAERTGGSVSTLTIQRTQQEDSAVYLCASSSKGGETQYFGPGTRLLVL.

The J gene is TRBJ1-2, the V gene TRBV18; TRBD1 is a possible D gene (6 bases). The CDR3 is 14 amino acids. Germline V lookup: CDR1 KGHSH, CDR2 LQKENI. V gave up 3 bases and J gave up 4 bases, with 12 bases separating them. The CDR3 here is CASSPEQGFYGYTF. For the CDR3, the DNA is TGTGCCAGCTCACCGGAACAGGGCTTCTATGGCTACACCTTC.

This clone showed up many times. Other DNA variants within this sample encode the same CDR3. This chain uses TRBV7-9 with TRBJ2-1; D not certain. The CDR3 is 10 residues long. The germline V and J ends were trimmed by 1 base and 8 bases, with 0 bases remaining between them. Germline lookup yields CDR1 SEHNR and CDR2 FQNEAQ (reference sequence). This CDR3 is CASSLDEQFF. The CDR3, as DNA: TGTGCCAGCAGCTTAGATGAGCAGTTCTTC.

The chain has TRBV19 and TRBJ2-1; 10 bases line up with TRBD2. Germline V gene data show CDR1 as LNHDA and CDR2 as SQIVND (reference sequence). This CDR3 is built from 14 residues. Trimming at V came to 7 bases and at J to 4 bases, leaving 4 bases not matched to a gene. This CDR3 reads CASIRTSGYNEQFF. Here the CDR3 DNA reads TGTGCCAGTATTAGGACTAGCGGTTACAATGAGCAGTTCTTC.

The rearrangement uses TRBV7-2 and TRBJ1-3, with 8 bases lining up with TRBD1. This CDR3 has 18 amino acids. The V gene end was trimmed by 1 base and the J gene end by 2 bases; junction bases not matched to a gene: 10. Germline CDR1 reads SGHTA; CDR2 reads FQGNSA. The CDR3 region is CASSLVGGRGLTGNTIYF. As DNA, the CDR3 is TGTGCCAGCAGCTTAGTTGGGGGCAGGGGGCTGACTGGAAACACCATATATTTT.